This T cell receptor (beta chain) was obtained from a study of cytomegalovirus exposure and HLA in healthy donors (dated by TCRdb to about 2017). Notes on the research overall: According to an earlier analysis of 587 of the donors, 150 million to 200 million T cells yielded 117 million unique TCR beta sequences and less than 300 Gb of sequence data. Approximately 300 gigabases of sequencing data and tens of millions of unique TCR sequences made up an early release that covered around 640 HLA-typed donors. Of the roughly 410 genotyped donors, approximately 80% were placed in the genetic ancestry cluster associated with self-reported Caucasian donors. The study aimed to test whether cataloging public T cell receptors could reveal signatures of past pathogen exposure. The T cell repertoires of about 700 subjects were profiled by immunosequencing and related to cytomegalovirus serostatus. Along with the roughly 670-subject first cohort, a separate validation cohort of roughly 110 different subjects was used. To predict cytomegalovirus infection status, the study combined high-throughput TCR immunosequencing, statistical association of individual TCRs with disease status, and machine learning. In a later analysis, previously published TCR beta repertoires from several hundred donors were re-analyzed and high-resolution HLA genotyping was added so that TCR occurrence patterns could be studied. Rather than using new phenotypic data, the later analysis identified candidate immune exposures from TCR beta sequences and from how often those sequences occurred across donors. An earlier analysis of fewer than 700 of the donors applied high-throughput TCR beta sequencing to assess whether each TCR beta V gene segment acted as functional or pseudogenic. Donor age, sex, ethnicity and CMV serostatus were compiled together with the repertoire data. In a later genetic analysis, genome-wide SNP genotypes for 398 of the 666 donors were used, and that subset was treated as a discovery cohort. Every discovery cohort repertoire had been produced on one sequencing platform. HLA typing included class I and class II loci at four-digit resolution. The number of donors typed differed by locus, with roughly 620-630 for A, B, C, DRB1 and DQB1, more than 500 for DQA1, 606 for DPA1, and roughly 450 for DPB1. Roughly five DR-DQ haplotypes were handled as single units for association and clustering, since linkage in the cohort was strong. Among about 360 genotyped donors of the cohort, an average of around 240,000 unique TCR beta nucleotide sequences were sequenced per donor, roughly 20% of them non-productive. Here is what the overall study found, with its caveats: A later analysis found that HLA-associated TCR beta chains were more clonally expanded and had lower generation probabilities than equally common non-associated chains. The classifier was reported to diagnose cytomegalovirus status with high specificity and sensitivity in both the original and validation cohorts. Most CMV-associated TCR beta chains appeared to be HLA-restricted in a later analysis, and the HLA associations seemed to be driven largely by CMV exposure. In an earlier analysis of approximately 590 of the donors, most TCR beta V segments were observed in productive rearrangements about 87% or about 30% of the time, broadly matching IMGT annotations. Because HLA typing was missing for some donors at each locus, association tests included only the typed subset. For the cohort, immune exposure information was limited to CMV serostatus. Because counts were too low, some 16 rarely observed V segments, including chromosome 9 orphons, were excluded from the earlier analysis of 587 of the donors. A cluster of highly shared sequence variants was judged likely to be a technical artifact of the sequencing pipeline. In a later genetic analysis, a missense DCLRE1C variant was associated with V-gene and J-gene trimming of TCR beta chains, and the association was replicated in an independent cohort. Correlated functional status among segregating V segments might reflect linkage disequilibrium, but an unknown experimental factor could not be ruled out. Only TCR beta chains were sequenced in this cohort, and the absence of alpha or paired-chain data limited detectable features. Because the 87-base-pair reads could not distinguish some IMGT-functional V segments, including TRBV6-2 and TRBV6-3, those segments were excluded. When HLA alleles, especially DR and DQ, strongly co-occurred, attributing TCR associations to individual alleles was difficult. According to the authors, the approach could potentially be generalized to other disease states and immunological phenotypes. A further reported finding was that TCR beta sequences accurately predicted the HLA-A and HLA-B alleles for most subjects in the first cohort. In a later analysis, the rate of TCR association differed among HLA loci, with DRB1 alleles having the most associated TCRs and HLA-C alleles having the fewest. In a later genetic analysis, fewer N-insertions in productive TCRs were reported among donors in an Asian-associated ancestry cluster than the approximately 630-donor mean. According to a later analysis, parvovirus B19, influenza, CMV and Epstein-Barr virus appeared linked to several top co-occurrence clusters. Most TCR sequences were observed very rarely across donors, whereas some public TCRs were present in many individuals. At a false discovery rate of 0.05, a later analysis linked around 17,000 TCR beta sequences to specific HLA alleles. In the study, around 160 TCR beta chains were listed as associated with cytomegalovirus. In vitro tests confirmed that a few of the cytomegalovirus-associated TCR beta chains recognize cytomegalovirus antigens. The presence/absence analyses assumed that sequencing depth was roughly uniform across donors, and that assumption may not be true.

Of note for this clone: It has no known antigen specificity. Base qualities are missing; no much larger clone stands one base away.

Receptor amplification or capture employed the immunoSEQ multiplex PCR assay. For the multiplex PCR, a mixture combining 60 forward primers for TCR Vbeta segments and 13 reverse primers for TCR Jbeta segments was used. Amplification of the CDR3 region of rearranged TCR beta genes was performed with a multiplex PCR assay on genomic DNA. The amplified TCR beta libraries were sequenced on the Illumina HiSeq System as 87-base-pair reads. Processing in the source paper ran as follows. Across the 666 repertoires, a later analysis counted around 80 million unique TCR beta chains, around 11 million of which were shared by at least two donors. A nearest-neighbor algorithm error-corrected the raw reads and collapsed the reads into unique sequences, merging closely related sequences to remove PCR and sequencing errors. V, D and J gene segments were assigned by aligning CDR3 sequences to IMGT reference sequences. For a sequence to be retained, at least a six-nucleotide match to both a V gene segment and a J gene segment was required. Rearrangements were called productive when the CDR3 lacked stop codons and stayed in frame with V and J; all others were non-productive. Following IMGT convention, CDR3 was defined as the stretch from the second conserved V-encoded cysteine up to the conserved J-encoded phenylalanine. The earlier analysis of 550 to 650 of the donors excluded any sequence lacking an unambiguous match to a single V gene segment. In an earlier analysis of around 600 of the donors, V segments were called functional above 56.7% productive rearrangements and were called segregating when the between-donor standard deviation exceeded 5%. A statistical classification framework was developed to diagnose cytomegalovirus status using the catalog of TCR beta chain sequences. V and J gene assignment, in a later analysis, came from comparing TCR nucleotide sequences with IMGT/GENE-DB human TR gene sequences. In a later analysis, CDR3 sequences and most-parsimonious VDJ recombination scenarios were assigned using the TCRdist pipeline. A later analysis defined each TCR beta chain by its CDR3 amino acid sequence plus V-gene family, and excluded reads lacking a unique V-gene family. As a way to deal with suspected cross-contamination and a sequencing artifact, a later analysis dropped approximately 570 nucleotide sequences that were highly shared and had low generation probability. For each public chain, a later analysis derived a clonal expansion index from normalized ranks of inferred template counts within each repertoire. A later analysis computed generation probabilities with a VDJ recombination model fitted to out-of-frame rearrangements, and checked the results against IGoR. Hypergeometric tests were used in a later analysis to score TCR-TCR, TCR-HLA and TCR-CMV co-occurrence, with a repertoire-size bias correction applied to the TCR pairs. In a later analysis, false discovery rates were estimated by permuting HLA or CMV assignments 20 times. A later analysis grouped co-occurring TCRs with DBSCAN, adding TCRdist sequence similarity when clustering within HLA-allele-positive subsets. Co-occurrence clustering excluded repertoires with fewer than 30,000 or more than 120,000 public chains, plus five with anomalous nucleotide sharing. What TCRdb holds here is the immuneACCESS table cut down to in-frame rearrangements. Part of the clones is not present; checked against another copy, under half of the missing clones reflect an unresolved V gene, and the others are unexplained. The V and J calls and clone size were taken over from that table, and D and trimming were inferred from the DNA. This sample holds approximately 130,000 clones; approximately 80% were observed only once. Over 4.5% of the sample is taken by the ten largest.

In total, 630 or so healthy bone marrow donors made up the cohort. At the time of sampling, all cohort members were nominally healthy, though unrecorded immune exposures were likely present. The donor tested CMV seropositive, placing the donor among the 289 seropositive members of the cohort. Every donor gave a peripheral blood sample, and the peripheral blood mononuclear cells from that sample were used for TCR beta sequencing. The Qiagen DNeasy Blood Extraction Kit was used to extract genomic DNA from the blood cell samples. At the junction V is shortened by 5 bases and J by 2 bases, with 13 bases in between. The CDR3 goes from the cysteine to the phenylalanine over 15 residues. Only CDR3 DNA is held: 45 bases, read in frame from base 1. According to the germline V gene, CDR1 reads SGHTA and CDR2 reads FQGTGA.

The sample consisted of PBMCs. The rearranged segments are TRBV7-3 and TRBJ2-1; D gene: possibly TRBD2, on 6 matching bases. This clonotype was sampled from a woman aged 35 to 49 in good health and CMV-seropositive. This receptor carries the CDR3 CASSPTGGTYNEQFF. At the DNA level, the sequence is TGTGCCAGCAGCCCAACCGGGGGAACCTACAATGAGCAGTTCTTC.